This T cell receptor beta chain was observed in a study of human T cells and chemical hapten exposure. The overall study: Skin of the upper inner arm, roughly 2 cm by roughly 2 cm, received 2% DPC for sensitization. Diphenylcyclopropenone was applied weekly to patients' scalps across the roughly 24-week study.

Between the trimmed V and J ends, which lost 2 bases and 0 bases, there was a span of 9 bases. The CDR3 spans 15 residues. CDR1 and CDR2 (germline): SGDLS, YYNGEE. The time point: patch test 1, 2 weeks after DPC sensitization. Treatment specified: therapeutic diphenylcyclopropenone sensitization with weekly scalp DPC. Unfractionated whole blood yielded the extracted total RNA. This clonotype was detected only a few times. The study's library attached unique molecular identifiers to single cDNA molecules. TCRdb redid the calling of the RACE reads with MiXCR, one entry per CDR3 protein. The sample records nearly 350,000 distinct CDR3 sequences, around 7% being singletons.

The V call is TRBV9, the J call TRBJ1-3; weak D call: TRBD1 (5 bases). This sample comprised whole blood, obtained in connection with sensitization to the hapten diphenylcyclopropenone (DPC). The TCR comes from a woman aged 18-29 years with alopecia areata. Some clones in this sample may be carry-over from other donors' samples. This CDR3 reads CASSVGTGSGNTIYF. The DNA of the CDR3 is TGTGCCAGCAGCGTCGGGACGGGCTCTGGAAACACCATATATTTT.